The clone carrying this TCR beta chain was counted ten times or more. The data were obtained in a study of T cells in Graves' hyperthyroidism and ophthalmopathy. Per germline, CDR1 SNHLY and CDR2 FYNNEI. The ends were cut back, 7 bases at V and 9 bases at J, with 19 bases in the middle. This CDR3 comprises 15 residues. Amplification of TCR beta CDR3 regions used RNA as the template. TCR CDR3 regions were first amplified by RT-PCR with HTBI primers. MiXCR was run by TCRdb on the multiplex PCR reads, yielding one entry per CDR3 protein. Of around 520,000 distinct CDR3 sequences in the sample, 13% to 15% were seen once. Stability of Graves' hyperthyroidism was defined as absent ophthalmopathy progression within 18 months. Diagnosis rested on symptoms, serum thyroxine and TRAb, thyroid ultrasound, and orbital computed tomography. Using 10 ml of fresh peripheral blood, PBMCs were prepared.

The chain has TRBV2 and TRBJ1-6; D remains unclear. The sample was blood. The sequence was collected from a woman aged 40 to 55 with Graves' hyperthyroidism. In DNA form, the CDR3 reads TGTGCCAGCACACTAAGCGGGGTTTCTGCTTCACCCCTCCACTTT. Its translation: CASTLSGVSASPLHF.